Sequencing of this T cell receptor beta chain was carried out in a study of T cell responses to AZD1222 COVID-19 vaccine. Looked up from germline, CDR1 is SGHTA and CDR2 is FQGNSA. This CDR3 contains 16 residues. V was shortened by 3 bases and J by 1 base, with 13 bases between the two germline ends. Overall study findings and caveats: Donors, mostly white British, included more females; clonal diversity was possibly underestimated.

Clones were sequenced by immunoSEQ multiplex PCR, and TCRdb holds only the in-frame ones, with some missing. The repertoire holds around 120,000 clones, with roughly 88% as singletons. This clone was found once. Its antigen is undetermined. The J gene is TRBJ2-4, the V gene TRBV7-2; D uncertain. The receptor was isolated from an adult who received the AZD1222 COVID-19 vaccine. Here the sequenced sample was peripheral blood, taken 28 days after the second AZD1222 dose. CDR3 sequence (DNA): TGTGCCAGCAGCTTCCTCCCTCAGCCGGCCAAAAACATTCAGTACTTC. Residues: CASSFLPQPAKNIQYF.